Below are 19 T cell receptor beta chains sequenced from a single sample in a study of cytomegalovirus exposure and HLA in healthy donors. The PCR used 60 Vbeta and 13 Jbeta primers. Clones were sequenced by immunoSEQ multiplex PCR, and TCRdb holds only the in-frame ones, with some missing. The data contain 100,000 to 150,000 clones, around 72% of them seen just once; the ten biggest clones take up approximately 3.5%. The sequencing sample was made of PBMCs. These receptors were taken from a man aged 25 to 40 in good health and CMV-seronegative.

The DNA for the CDR3 is TGTGCCAGCACTTCGACACCGCTTTATGGCTACACCTTC. Encoded protein: CASTSTPLYGYTF. The V and J genes are TRBV28 and TRBJ1-2; D not certain. Trimming stripped 7 bases from V and 5 bases from J, with 14 bases between. Germline loops: CDR1 MDHEN, CDR2 SYDVKM. There are 13 residues in the CDR3.

The table lists this clone with a few counts. The chain links TRBV6-5 to TRBJ2-7; 11 bases are a match to TRBD2. The germline CDR1 and CDR2 sequences are MNHEY and SVGAGI. Trimming removed 5 bases from V and 4 bases from J; junction bases left unmatched: 7. The length of the CDR3 is 15 residues. Here the CDR3 reads CASSPGTSGIYEQYF. CDR3 sequence (DNA): TGTGCCAGCAGTCCGGGGACTAGCGGAATTTACGAGCAGTACTTC.

The genes are TRBV2 and TRBJ2-3; 8 bases are shared with TRBD2. V dropped 5 bases and J dropped 4; count of bases not matched to a gene: 14. CDR3 size: 17 residues. Germline-derived CDR1 and CDR2 are SNHLY and FYNNEI. The CDR3 region has the DNA TGTGCCAGCAGTCGGACCATAGCGGGGAGTCAGGCAGATACGCAGTATTTT. This translates into CASSRTIAGSQADTQYF.

The gene calls are TRBV7-2 and TRBJ1-4; 7 bases line up with TRBD1. The CDR3 has 16 residues. CDR1 is SGHTA and CDR2 is FQGNSA in the germline V gene. Trimming removed 4 bases from V and 5 bases from J; junction bases left unmatched: 10. The CDR3 nucleotides read TGTGCCAGCAGCTCGGCCCCGGGACAGCTAAATGAAAAACTGTTTTTT. Encoded protein: CASSSAPGQLNEKLFF.

Only one count was recorded for this clone. The gene calls are TRBV28 and TRBJ2-1, with TRBD1 matching 11 bases. After removal of 3 bases from V and 5 bases from J, the junction contained 3 bases not matched to a gene. This CDR3 has 15 amino acids. The germline V gene encodes CDR1 MDHEN and CDR2 SYDVKM. CDR3 protein: CASSLGQGGNNEQFF. The CDR3 DNA reads as TGTGCCAGCAGTTTGGGACAGGGGGGCAACAATGAGCAGTTCTTC.

This chain joins TRBV28 and TRBJ1-2, with 7 positions matching TRBD1. The V and J ends lost 1 base and 0 bases, in that order; junction bases with no gene match: 8. The CDR3 is 17 amino acids. Germline V gene data show CDR1 as MDHEN and CDR2 as SYDVKM. The CDR3 DNA sequence: TGTGCCAGCAGTTTATCGGCAGGGGGTGCCTCTAACTATGGCTACACCTTC. Amino acid sequence: CASSLSAGGASNYGYTF.

V and J are TRBV5-6 and TRBJ2-3; 9 bases align to TRBD1. CDR3 length: 14 amino acids. The trim removed 4 bases at V and 9 bases at J, leaving 9 bases unmatched. From germline, CDR1 is SGHDT and CDR2 YYEEEE. The CDR3 reads CASSPGTGSETQYF. The DNA for the CDR3 is TGTGCCAGCAGCCCAGGGACAGGGAGTGAGACGCAGTATTTT.

The chain employs TRBV2 and TRBJ2-6, with 9 bases identical to TRBD1. CDR3 length equals 17 residues. Germline lookup yields CDR1 SNHLY and CDR2 FYNNEI. V lost 9 bases, J lost 0 bases, and 9 bases stayed unmatched. CDR3 bases: TGTGCCAGTCGACAGGGGGTGTCGGTCTCTGGGGCCAACGTCCTGACTTTC. It codes for CASRQGVSVSGANVLTF. Drawing the rest from reference TRBV2 and TRBJ2-6, the complete variable domain is EPEVTQTPSHQVTQMGQEVILRCVPISNHLYFYWYRQILGQKVEFLVSFYNNEISEKSEIFDDQFSVERPDGSNFTLKIRSTKLEDSAMYFCASRQGVSVSGANVLTFGAGSRLTVL.

This chain links TRBV5-1 with TRBJ1-1, with 8 bases matching TRBD1. This CDR3 has 15 amino acids. Germline CDR1 SGHRS, CDR2 YFSETQ. After removal of 4 bases from V and 3 bases from J, the junction contained 8 bases not matched to a gene. The CDR3 region has the DNA TGCGCCAGCAGCGCTTACAGGGGGTCCCACACTGAAGCTTTCTTT. Residues: CASSAYRGSHTEAFF.

J is TRBJ1-1 and V is TRBV30; D is uncertain. The CDR3 runs to 13 residues. Trimming pared 3 bases from V and 1 base from J, leaving 9 bases between. Germline V lookup: CDR1 GTSNPN, CDR2 SVGIG (reference sequence). This CDR3 reads CAWSTQRNTEAFF. As DNA, the CDR3 is TGTGCCTGGAGCACACAGAGGAACACTGAAGCTTTCTTT.

This clone has just a few counts. The rearrangement links TRBV10-1 to TRBJ1-6; 10 nucleotides line up with TRBD1. CDR3 length: 15 residues. V shed 3 bases and J 8 bases; nucleotides not matched to a gene: 4. Germline V lookup: CDR1 WNHNN, CDR2 SYGVQD (reference sequence). The CDR3 DNA reads as TGCGCCAGCAGTGAAGCCGGGACAGGGGATTCACCCCTCCACTTT. This translates into CASSEAGTGDSPLHF.

The V and J genes are TRBV7-6 and TRBJ2-7, with a tentative D call TRBD1 (6 bases). The CDR3 runs 13 residues. V was shortened by 4 bases and J by 3 bases, with 10 bases between the two germline ends. Per germline, CDR1 SGHVS and CDR2 FNYEAQ. The CDR3 loop reads CASSYGDNYEQYF. The CDR3 region has the DNA TGTGCCAGCAGCTATGGGGACAACTACGAGCAGTACTTC.

The V call is TRBV4-2, the J call TRBJ2-1; TRBD2 aligns across 9 bases. Germline CDR1 LGHNA, CDR2 YNFKEQ. CDR3 length: 17 amino acids. The trim removed 7 bases at V and 7 bases at J, leaving 17 bases unmatched. The CDR3 DNA is TGTGCCAGCACTACCGTCAGCGGGGGGATCCCCGGGAATGAGCAGTTCTTC. Encoded protein: CASTTVSGGIPGNEQFF.

The chain uses TRBV10-3 and TRBJ1-3, with a possible D match to TRBD1 (5 bases). The CDR3 loop spans 16 amino acids. Germline-derived CDR1 and CDR2 are ENHRY and SYGVKD. Trimming pared 8 bases from V and 0 bases from J, leaving 17 bases between. The CDR3 nucleotides are TGTGCCATCGGAGGGGCAGGGTCCAGCTCTGGAAACACCATATATTTT. Protein sequence: CAIGGAGSSSGNTIYF.

The CDR3 spells CASSFLSSGQINTGELFF. The CDR3 DNA reads as TGTGCCAGCAGTTTTTTATCTTCGGGACAAATAAACACCGGGGAGCTGTTTTTT. The chain recombines TRBV27 with TRBJ2-2; possible D gene TRBD1, 6 bases. The V and J ends lost 3 bases and 2 bases respectively, with 19 bases between them. CDR1 is MNHEY, CDR2 SMNVEV, per germline (reference sequence). This CDR3 is built from 18 residues.

This sequence joins TRBV13 and TRBJ2-7, with TRBD1 identical over 8 bases. The CDR3 covers 13 residues. The V segment lost 5 bases and the J segment 3 bases; nucleotides outside the gene matches: 3. Germline lookup yields CDR1 PRHDT and CDR2 FYEKMQ (reference sequence). The CDR3 protein is CASSPRGLYEQYF. The CDR3, as DNA: TGTGCCAGCAGCCCCAGGGGGCTCTACGAGCAGTACTTC.

The CDR3 protein is CASSVASTSEYTGELFF. DNA for the CDR3: TGTGCCAGCAGCGTAGCTTCGACTAGCGAGTACACCGGGGAGCTGTTTTTT. The rearrangement uses TRBV9 and TRBJ2-2, with TRBD2 matching over 8 bases. The CDR3 sequence is 17 residues long. Germline CDR1 reads SGDLS; CDR2 reads YYNGEE. V lost 0 bases and J lost 3; bases outside the gene matches: 7.

The genes are TRBV4-1 and TRBJ1-2, with D possibly being TRBD1 (6 bases). Trimming removed 3 bases from V and 8 bases from J, with 10 bases in between. The CDR3 extends over 12 amino acids. CDR1 and CDR2 (germline): MGHRA, YSYEKL. In DNA, the CDR3 is TGCGCCAGCAGCCATAGGGGGTCCGGCTACACCTTC. Translation gives CASSHRGSGYTF.

This clone was observed a few times. The chain couples TRBV7-3 to TRBJ2-3; tentatively, D is TRBD2 (7 bases). V was trimmed by 3 bases and J by 3 bases, leaving 22 bases between them. Germline CDR1 and CDR2: SGHTA and FQGTGA. This CDR3 region has 18 residues. Here the CDR3 reads CASSFPSLSGGLTDTQYF. As DNA, the CDR3 is TGTGCCAGCAGCTTTCCCTCGTTGTCGGGGGGCCTAACAGATACGCAGTATTTT.